The 15 T cell receptor beta chains below all came from one sample that was sequenced in a study of graft-versus-host responses after intestinal transplantation. These receptors' antigens are unknown. Assay: immunoSEQ multiplex PCR; the TCRdb copy retains only in-frame clones and omits some. Here the sample spans some 83,000 clones, 75% to 95% being singletons. The sequencing used unstimulated CD4+ T cells sorted from spleen or lymph node cells, collected before intestinal transplant. The receptor set was obtained from a human donor who received an intestinal transplant.

This clone was observed a few times. V and J are TRBV6-1 and TRBJ1-2; the D gene is possibly TRBD1 (5 bases). Germline V gene lookup returns CDR1 MNHNS and CDR2 SASEGT. The CDR3 spans 11 residues. The V end lost 7 bases, the J end lost 7 bases, and 10 bases lay between the germline ends. CDR3 in amino acids: CASTTGFGYTF. CDR3 coding DNA: TGTGCCAGCACTACAGGTTTTGGCTACACCTTC.

The V call is TRBV7-2, the J call TRBJ2-5; D unclear. Germline-derived CDR1 and CDR2 are SGHTA and FQGNSA. CDR3 length: 12 amino acids. The V gene lost 3 bases and the J gene lost 9 bases, with 11 bases spanning the gap. CDR3 DNA sequence: TGTGCCAGCAGCTTGTTCCCCCTAGCCCAGTACTTC. Residues: CASSLFPLAQYF.

On this clone: The CDR3 does not end in the conserved phenylalanine or tryptophan, so this is likely a read error. This rearrangement joins TRBV15 to TRBJ1-1; no reliable D call. Germline CDR1 and CDR2: LNHNV and YYDKDF (reference sequence). This CDR3 is built from 15 residues. V was trimmed by 0 bases and J by 3 bases, leaving 11 bases between them. Written as DNA, the CDR3 is TGTGCCACCAGCAGAGAGAAAGAGGGATACACTGAAGCTTTCCTT. This gives the protein CATSREKEGYTEAFL.

The V and J genes are TRBV5-1 and TRBJ2-5, with 12 bases matching TRBD2. Germline V CDR1 and CDR2: SGHRS, YFSETQ. The length of the CDR3 is 17 residues. Losses at the gene ends were 0 bases for V and 5 bases for J; bases not matched to a gene: 8. CDR3 nucleotides: TGCGCCAGCAGCTTGGAGCTAGCGGGGGGGCCGAGGGAGACCCAGTACTTC. Translating it yields CASSLELAGGPRETQYF.

The rearrangement joins TRBV5-1 to TRBJ2-5; 13 bases are shared with TRBD2. The CDR3 has 15 residues. Germline V CDR1 and CDR2: SGHRS, YFSETQ. The J segment lost 2 bases and the V segment lost 3 bases, leaving 1 base of the junction unmatched. CDR3 loop: CASSWGLAGQETQYF. CDR3 coding DNA: TGCGCCAGCAGCTGGGGACTAGCGGGGCAAGAGACCCAGTACTTC.

The chain employs TRBV7-9 and TRBJ1-2, with D unclear. Germline V gene data show CDR1 as SEHNR and CDR2 as FQNEAQ (reference sequence). This CDR3 has 14 residues. Trimming left V 1 base short and J 3 bases short, with 9 bases between. CDR3 protein: CASSLDLLDYGYTF. The CDR3 DNA is TGTGCCAGCAGCTTAGATCTCTTAGACTATGGCTACACCTTC.

This clone appeared once. The chain uses TRBV19 and TRBJ2-2; D might be TRBD1 (5 bases). V was shortened by 1 base and J by 10 bases, with 10 bases between the two germline ends. The CDR3 runs 13 residues. CDR1 is LNHDA and CDR2 is SQIVND in the germline V gene (reference sequence). The CDR3 loop reads CASSIAGPAELFF. CDR3 in DNA: TGTGCCAGTAGTATAGCAGGGCCCGCGGAGCTGTTTTTT.

The chain uses TRBV5-4 and TRBJ1-1; the match to TRBD1 covers 8 bases. Germline lookup yields CDR1 SGHNT and CDR2 YYREEE (reference sequence). The junction had 6 bases not matched to a gene; V was cut back by 5 bases and J by 3 bases. The CDR3 loop spans 14 amino acids. The CDR3 DNA reads TGTGCCAGCAGTCGACAGGGGACGGACACTGAAGCTTTCTTT. Protein product: CASSRQGTDTEAFF.

This clone came up once. The chain uses TRBV14 and TRBJ2-1; D may be TRBD2 (7 bases). This CDR3 has 15 amino acids. Germline V gene lookup returns CDR1 SGHDN and CDR2 FVKESK. Trimming stripped 2 bases from V and 2 bases from J, with 10 bases between. The CDR3 nucleotides are TGTGCCAGCAGCCAAAACGGGGGGCCCTACAATGAGCAGTTCTTC. It is translated as CASSQNGGPYNEQFF.

This clone was recorded only once. The chain combines TRBV27 with TRBJ1-2; tentatively, D is TRBD1 (5 bases). Germline V lookup: CDR1 MNHEY, CDR2 SMNVEV (reference sequence). With 3 bases removed from V and 1 base from J, the gap between germline ends came to 12 bases. CDR3 length: 15 residues. The CDR3 nucleotides are TGTGCCAGCAGTTTGGGGGGGGTAGATAACTATGGCTACACCTTC. Protein: CASSLGGVDNYGYTF.

This sequence joins TRBV4-3 and TRBJ1-2; no firm D call. Germline V CDR1 and CDR2: LGHNA, YSLEER. The CDR3 loop spans 12 amino acids. V was shortened by 2 bases and J by 13 bases, with 14 bases between the two germline ends. CDR3 bases: TGCGCCAGCAGCCAACAAGACAAGGCACGCACCTTC. Protein: CASSQQDKARTF.

The CDR3 nucleotides are TGTGCCTGGAGTCCATTATTGGGGGGGGCTACGCAGTATTTT. Protein product: CAWSPLLGGATQYF. The J gene is TRBJ2-3, the V gene TRBV30; tentative D call: TRBD2 (7 bases). From germline, CDR1 is GTSNPN and CDR2 SVGIG (reference sequence). This CDR3 is 14 amino acids long. Trimming took off 2 bases at V and 8 bases at J, with 17 bases between the two ends.

The chain employs TRBV7-2 and TRBJ1-3; D is ambiguous. From germline, CDR1 is SGHTA and CDR2 FQGNSA. This CDR3 spans 15 amino acids. Trimming cost V 1 base and J 0 bases, with 7 bases left between them. The DNA of the CDR3 is TGTGCCAGCAGCTTAGGACAACTCTCTGGAAACACCATATATTTT. Its translation is CASSLGQLSGNTIYF.

The chain has TRBV4-3 and TRBJ1-4; the D gene is possibly TRBD1 (5 bases). V was cut by 1 base and J by 7 bases, with 16 bases left in between. The germline gives CDR1 LGHNA, CDR2 YSLEER. The CDR3 has 16 amino acids. Here the CDR3 DNA reads TGCGCCAGCAGCCAAGCTTCGGGGGGAGGTGGTGAAAAACTGTTTTTT. It translates to CASSQASGGGGEKLFF.

The chain is built from TRBV4-3 and TRBJ2-7, with TRBD1 identical over 7 bases. CDR1 and CDR2 from the germline V gene are LGHNA and YSLEER. Trimming cost V 0 bases and J 4 bases; bases outside gene matches: 6. The CDR3 spans 15 residues. CDR3 nucleotide sequence: TGCGCCAGCAGCCAAGATCCAGGGGGTTTTTACGAGCAGTACTTC. This codes for CASSQDPGGFYEQYF.